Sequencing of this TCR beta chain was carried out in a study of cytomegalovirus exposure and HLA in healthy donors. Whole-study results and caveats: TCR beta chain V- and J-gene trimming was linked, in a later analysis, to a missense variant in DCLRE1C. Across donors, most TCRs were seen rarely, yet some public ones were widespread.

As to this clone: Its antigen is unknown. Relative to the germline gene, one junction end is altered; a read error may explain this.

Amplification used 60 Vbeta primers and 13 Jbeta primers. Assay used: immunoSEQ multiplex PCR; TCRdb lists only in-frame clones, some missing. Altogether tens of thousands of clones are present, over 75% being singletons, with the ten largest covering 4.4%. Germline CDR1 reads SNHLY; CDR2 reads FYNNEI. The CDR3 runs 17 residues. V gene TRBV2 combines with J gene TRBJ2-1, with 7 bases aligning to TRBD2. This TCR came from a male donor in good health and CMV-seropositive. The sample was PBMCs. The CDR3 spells CASSDPLLAAPYDEQFF. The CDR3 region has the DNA TGTGCCAGCAGTGACCCGCTGCTAGCGGCGCCCTACGATGAGCAGTTCTTC.